This T cell receptor (beta chain) stems from a study of post-analysis software for immune sequencing data. As for the study in general: Relapsing-remitting, secondary progressive and progressive-relapsing forms made up the multiple sclerosis disease courses.

As concerns this clonotype: Its cognate antigen is unknown.

Trimming shortened V by 3 bases and J by 1 base, and 8 bases separated the two germline ends. The CDR3 runs to 14 residues. Germline V gives CDR1 KGHDR, CDR2 SFDVKD. Unique molecular identifiers were carried by the TCR beta cDNA libraries. Out of 1 to 10 million T cells, a few hundred thousand cDNA molecules were generated. TCRdb re-called the PCR reads through MiXCR, storing one row per CDR3 protein. The sample contains some 690,000 distinct CDR3 sequences, roughly 27% of which appear only once. The study's findings and limits: About 5 TRBV segments occurring more often in patients than controls included TRBV5-6, TRBV5-1 and TRBV20-1. When compared against controls, multiple sclerosis patients showed significantly lower normalized Chao1 diversity. Strong co-clustering by F measure was seen for same-batch samples.

The specimen sequenced was blood. The chain combines TRBV24-1 with TRBJ2-5; possibly TRBD1 for D (5 bases). This receptor was taken from a girl aged 5 to 17 with multiple sclerosis. In DNA form, the CDR3 reads TGTGCCACCAGTGATCCAGGGCCCCAAGAGACCCAGTACTTC. It encodes CATSDPGPQETQYF.